This T cell receptor beta chain is drawn from a study of shared clonotypes between healthy human individuals. This table comes from immunoSEQ multiplex PCR, and its TCRdb copy is limited to in-frame clones, with some not included. The data hold 400,000 or so clones, with 90% to 98% observed a single time. The V gene lost 4 bases and the J gene lost 5 bases, with 12 bases spanning the gap. This CDR3 region has 13 residues. Germline V gene sequence: CDR1 SQVTM, CDR2 ANQGSEA. The chain is built from TRBV29-1 and TRBJ2-1; D tentatively fits TRBD1 or TRBD2 (5 bases each). The TCR sequence derives from a man between 25 and 39 years old in good health. The sequenced sample was memory CD8+ T cells sorted from blood. Noted subset: CD45RO+ cells pooled with CCR7-negative TemRA cells. Here the CDR3 DNA reads TGCAGCGTTGGGTGGGACGCACACAATGAGCAGTTCTTC. Translation gives CSVGWDAHNEQFF.